One and the same sample provided the 30 T cell receptor beta chains below, sequenced in a study of blood T cell repertoires in COVID-19. Data came from immunoSEQ multiplex PCR; TCRdb stores just in-frame clones and leaves some out. This table has 300,000 or so clones, around nine tenths appearing once. The sequenced sample was peripheral blood. The source is a man between 65 and 85 years old with acute or convalescent COVID-19.

The rearrangement uses TRBV6-5 and TRBJ2-3; 7 bases fit TRBD2. V trimming: 6 bases; J trimming: 1 base; junction bases outside the gene matches: 7. The length of the CDR3 is 15 residues. Looked up from germline, CDR1 is MNHEY and CDR2 is SVGAGI. In DNA form, the CDR3 reads TGTGCCAGCAGGAACCTAGCGGAACGCACAGATACGCAGTATTTT. The encoded protein is CASRNLAERTDTQYF.

The chain recombines TRBV3-1 (or the pseudogene TRBV3-2) with TRBJ2-2, with 7 bases matching TRBD1. CDR1 and CDR2 from the germline V gene are LGHDT and YNNKEL (reference sequence). V lost 3 bases and J lost 4; bases outside the gene matches: 5. CDR3 size: 15 residues. CDR3 DNA: TGTGCCAGCAGCCACCGACAGGGTGCCACCGGGGAGCTGTTTTTT. Amino acid sequence: CASSHRQGATGELFF.

This rearrangement joins TRBV19 to TRBJ2-3; D is unresolved. CDR1 LNHDA and CDR2 SQIVND come from the germline V gene (reference sequence). Trimming removed 6 bases at V and 2 bases at J, with 6 bases between. This CDR3 is built from 12 residues. This chain's CDR3 is CASSPTTDTQYF. The CDR3 DNA is TGTGCCAGTAGCCCTACCACAGATACGCAGTATTTT.

This clone was counted a few times. This chain uses TRBV29-1 with TRBJ1-5; D remains unclear. The CDR3 is 13 residues long. The germline gives CDR1 SQVTM, CDR2 ANQGSEA. V was cut by 7 bases and J by 0 bases, with 10 bases left in between. The CDR3 coding sequence is TGCAGCGCCGCTGAGAATAGCAATCAGCCCCAGCATTTT. This gives the protein CSAAENSNQPQHF. The full variable domain, with the rest looked up from reference TRBV29-1 and TRBJ1-5, is SAVISQKPSRDICQRGTSLTIQCQVDSQVTMMFWYRQQPGQSLTLIATANQGSEATYESGFVIDKFPISRPNLTFSTLTVSNMSPEDSSIYLCSAAENSNQPQHFGDGTRLSIL.

This clone was counted between two and nine times. The chain is built from TRBV19 and TRBJ1-2, with unresolved D. Trimming took 3 bases from V and 4 from J, leaving 18 bases between them. Germline V gene data show CDR1 as LNHDA and CDR2 as SQIVND (reference sequence). The CDR3 is made up of 16 amino acids. CDR3: CASSMAAAIGVYGYTF. The CDR3 DNA reads TGTGCCAGTAGTATGGCGGCGGCCATTGGTGTCTATGGCTACACCTTC.

In this sample, this clone turned up a few times. The chain couples TRBV10-1 to TRBJ2-2; a possible D gene is TRBD2 (6 bases). The V and J ends lost 6 bases and 1 base respectively, with 6 bases between them. This CDR3 region has 13 residues. CDR1 is WNHNN, CDR2 SYGVQD, per germline (reference sequence). CDR3 residues: CASRRENTGELFF. The CDR3, as DNA: TGCGCCAGCAGGCGGGAGAACACCGGGGAGCTGTTTTTT.

The V call is TRBV28, the J call TRBJ1-6, with D uncertain. Per the germline V gene, CDR1 is MDHEN and CDR2 is SYDVKM. V lost 3 bases and J lost 13, with 16 bases in between. This CDR3 is built from 14 residues. The CDR3 is CASSLPGFKSPLHF. CDR3 DNA: TGTGCCAGCAGTTTGCCCGGGTTCAAGTCGCCCCTCCACTTT.

This clone was recorded once. The rearrangement joins TRBV28 to TRBJ2-3, with 8 bases lining up with TRBD2. The CDR3 runs to 16 residues. The germline V gene has CDR1 MDHEN and CDR2 SYDVKM. J was trimmed by 4 bases and V by 7 bases; bases with no gene match: 13. CDR3: CASMLRGSGNPDTQYF. The CDR3 nucleotides are TGTGCCAGCATGCTTCGGGGTAGCGGGAACCCAGATACGCAGTATTTT. The entire variable domain, with the rest obtained from reference TRBV28 and TRBJ2-3, is as follows: DVKVTQSSRYLVKRTGEKVFLECVQDMDHENMFWYRQDPGLGLRLIYFSYDVKMKEKGDIPEGYSVSREKKERFSLILESASTNQTSMYLCASMLRGSGNPDTQYFGPGTRLTVL.

The V call is TRBV30, the J call TRBJ2-7, with a weak D call TRBD2 (6 bases). The CDR3 spans 15 residues. V lost 3 bases to trimming and J lost 2 bases, with 17 bases between them. Looked up from germline, CDR1 is GTSNPN and CDR2 is SVGIG (reference sequence). This CDR3 is CAWSPPRSGPYEQYF. CDR3 in DNA: TGTGCCTGGAGCCCACCCCGCAGCGGGCCCTACGAGCAGTACTTC.

The chain carries TRBV6-2 or TRBV6-3 and TRBJ2-7, with 9 bases fitting TRBD1. The CDR3 extends over 16 amino acids. Per germline, CDR1 MNHEY and CDR2 SVGEGT. V shed 5 bases and J 1 base; nucleotides not matched to a gene: 9. CDR3 sequence: CASSLLGQGRSYEQYF. In nucleotides, the CDR3 is TGTGCCAGCAGTCTTCTCGGACAGGGGCGGTCCTACGAGCAGTACTTC.

This sequence joins TRBV5-4 and TRBJ1-1; unclear D gene. The V and J ends lost 4 bases and 1 base respectively, with 14 bases between them. The CDR3 has 15 amino acids. The germline CDR1 and CDR2 sequences are SGHNT and YYREEE (reference sequence). CDR3 residues: CASSGSRQANTEAFF. CDR3 nucleotide sequence: TGTGCCAGCAGCGGCTCCCGACAAGCGAACACTGAAGCTTTCTTT.

Written as DNA, the CDR3 is TGTGCCAGCTCAACCCAGGGAAGGGGCAATCAGCCCCAGCATTTT. As protein: CASSTQGRGNQPQHF. The genes are TRBV18 and TRBJ1-5; the D gene is possibly TRBD1 (5 bases). The CDR3 is 15 amino acids. Germline-derived CDR1 and CDR2 are KGHSH and LQKENI. Trimming pared 5 bases from V and 2 bases from J, leaving 13 bases between.

In its sample, this clone was seen a few times. This chain links TRBV19 with TRBJ1-1; 7 bases line up with TRBD1. Germline V gene data show CDR1 as LNHDA and CDR2 as SQIVND (reference sequence). V was clipped by 5 bases and J by 0 bases; unmatched bases: 9. The CDR3 runs to 16 residues. CDR3 amino acids: CASSPQGQLMNTEAFF. In DNA, the CDR3 is TGTGCCAGTAGTCCACAGGGACAGCTCATGAACACTGAAGCTTTCTTT.

This chain's CDR3 is CASSYDLTQGAGYGYTF. DNA for the CDR3: TGTGCCAGCAGCTATGATCTCACCCAGGGGGCGGGCTATGGCTACACCTTC. The chain uses TRBV7-2 and TRBJ1-2, with 8 positions matching TRBD1. The germline CDR1 and CDR2 sequences are SGHTA and FQGNSA. The V and J ends lost 4 bases and 4 bases, in that order; junction bases with no gene match: 14. The CDR3 is made up of 17 amino acids.

This chain links TRBV19 with TRBJ1-3, with unresolved D. The CDR3 sequence is 15 residues long. Germline lookup yields CDR1 LNHDA and CDR2 SQIVND (reference sequence). V shed 2 bases and J shed 2 bases, with 10 bases lying between them. The CDR3 DNA follows: TGTGCCAGTAGTATACGTCCCTTAACTGGAAACACCATATATTTT. Translated: CASSIRPLTGNTIYF.

The J gene is TRBJ2-7, the V gene TRBV28, with a tentative D call TRBD1 (6 bases). This CDR3 is built from 14 residues. The ends were cut back, 1 base at V and 7 bases at J, with 14 bases in the middle. CDR1 is MDHEN, CDR2 SYDVKM, per germline. CDR3 DNA sequence: TGTGCCAGCAGTTTATTTTACAGGGTGTGGGAGCAGTACTTC. Amino acids: CASSLFYRVWEQYF.

The rearrangement uses TRBV7-2 and TRBJ1-3; 7 bases fit TRBD1. J gave up 1 base and V 5 bases, and 8 bases lay outside the gene matches. Germline V CDR1 and CDR2: SGHTA, FQGNSA. The CDR3 loop spans 16 amino acids. CDR3 nucleotide sequence: TGTGCCAGCAGCGCAAGGGGGGACAGTTCTGGAAACACCATATATTTT. Protein: CASSARGDSSGNTIYF.

This clone was found a few times. This rearrangement joins TRBV28 to TRBJ1-2; 10 bases align to TRBD1. J gave up 5 bases and V 5 bases, and 11 bases lay outside the gene matches. This CDR3 spans 16 amino acids. From germline, CDR1 is MDHEN and CDR2 SYDVKM. The chain's CDR3 is CASSKTGGNAGYGYTF. The CDR3 nucleotides are TGTGCCAGCAGTAAGACAGGGGGCAATGCCGGATATGGCTACACCTTC.

About this clone itself: This specimen includes other DNA sequences encoding the same CDR3. The chain's CDR3 is CASSPEETQYF. CDR3 in DNA: TGTGCCAGCTCACCAGAGGAGACCCAGTACTTC. The chain joins TRBV18 to TRBJ2-5; D is undetermined. The CDR3 is 11 amino acids. Trimming removed 2 bases at V and 5 bases at J, with 3 bases between. Germline V gene sequence: CDR1 KGHSH, CDR2 LQKENI.

CDR3 nucleotides: TGTGCCAGCAGTCCAAGGGGGACTAGCGGGAGTATAATCGACGAGCAGTACTTC. Its protein is CASSPRGTSGSIIDEQYF. The V call is TRBV6-2 or TRBV6-3, the J call TRBJ2-7, with TRBD2 identical over 14 bases. This CDR3 spans 18 amino acids. Trimming took 5 bases from V and 5 from J; bases not matched to a gene: 14. Germline CDR1 reads MNHEY; CDR2 reads SVGEGT.

V is TRBV30 and J is TRBJ2-1; D might be TRBD1 (5 bases). Trimming stripped 2 bases from V and 14 bases from J, with 13 bases between. Germline loops: CDR1 GTSNPN, CDR2 SVGIG (reference sequence). The CDR3 has 11 amino acids. The CDR3 nucleotides are TGTGCCTGGAGTTCAGGGATGATGGAGTTCTTC. Amino acid sequence: CAWSSGMMEFF.

In this sample, this clone turned up a few times. This rearrangement joins TRBV6-5 to TRBJ1-6; weak D call: TRBD1 (5 bases). Germline assignment: CDR1 MNHEY and CDR2 SVGAGI. This CDR3 has 15 residues. Trimming took 4 bases from V and 6 from J, leaving 13 bases between them. CDR3 protein: CASSSSVTANSPLHF. The CDR3 region has the DNA TGTGCCAGCAGTTCCTCCGTGACAGCTAATTCACCCCTCCACTTT.

The chain joins TRBV28 to TRBJ1-2; TRBD1 matches at 9 bases. V gave up 6 bases and J gave up 6 bases; unmatched junction bases: 5. Germline V gene sequence: CDR1 MDHEN, CDR2 SYDVKM. This CDR3 has 13 residues. CDR3 bases: TGTGCCAGCAGGGCGACAGGGGGGCATGGCTACACCTTC. Translation: CASRATGGHGYTF.

The chain joins TRBV25-1 to TRBJ2-5, with a tentative D call TRBD2 (5 bases). Germline V gives CDR1 MGHDK, CDR2 SYGVNS. The CDR3 has 14 residues. V lost 1 base and J 2 bases, leaving 8 bases between the germline ends. CDR3 in DNA: TGTGCCAGCAGTGAATTGAGCGGACAAGAGACCCAGTACTTC. As protein: CASSELSGQETQYF.

The rearrangement joins TRBV9 to TRBJ1-2; possibly TRBD1 for D (6 bases). Germline V lookup: CDR1 SGDLS, CDR2 YYNGEE. The CDR3 spans 13 residues. Trimming stripped 3 bases from V and 6 bases from J, with 12 bases between. The CDR3 DNA reads TGTGCCAGCAGCGCCGGGACAATGCATGGCTACACCTTC. Protein: CASSAGTMHGYTF. Combining the CDR3 with reference TRBV9 and TRBJ1-2 gives the whole variable domain DSGVTQTPKHLITATGQRVTLRCSPRSGDLSVYWYQQSLDQGLQFLIQYYNGEERAKGNILERFSAQQFPDLHSELNLSSLELGDSALYFCASSAGTMHGYTFGSGTRLTVV.

The CDR3 DNA is TGCGCCAGCAGCCGGGCGGGAGGACCTAATACGCAGTATTTT. It codes for CASSRAGGPNTQYF. The J gene is TRBJ2-3, the V gene TRBV5-1, with TRBD2 matching 8 bases. The CDR3 loop spans 14 amino acids. Germline CDR1 and CDR2: SGHRS and YFSETQ. The V segment lost 4 bases and the J segment 7 bases; nucleotides outside the gene matches: 8.

The chain has TRBV5-3 and TRBJ2-2, with 9 positions matching TRBD2. TRBV5-3 is given ORF status, its function remaining uncertain. The V gene end was trimmed by 4 bases and the J gene end by 0 bases; junction bases not matched to a gene: 4. CDR3 size: 16 residues. The CDR3 sequence: CARSLSGGTNTGELFF. The DNA for the CDR3 is TGTGCCAGAAGCCTTAGCGGGGGTACGAACACCGGGGAGCTGTTTTTT.

The chain combines TRBV9 with TRBJ2-3; 7 bases are a match to TRBD2. The CDR3 extends over 17 amino acids. Germline loops: CDR1 SGDLS, CDR2 YYNGEE. Germline trimming cut 3 bases from V and 4 bases from J; bases unmatched to any gene: 14. For the CDR3, the DNA is TGTGCCAGCAGCGCCCACCCCTCGGGGGGAAAAGCAGATACGCAGTATTTT. This gives the protein CASSAHPSGGKADTQYF.

This clone showed up just once. The chain combines TRBV4-3 with TRBJ1-4; no clear D. The germline CDR1 and CDR2 sequences are LGHNA and YSLEER. This CDR3 spans 15 amino acids. Trimming cost V 2 bases and J 4 bases, with 11 bases left between them. CDR3: CASSQKKNFNEKLFF. The CDR3 nucleotides are TGCGCCAGCAGCCAAAAGAAAAACTTTAATGAAAAACTGTTTTTT.

This rearrangement joins TRBV7-2 to TRBJ2-6, with D maybe TRBD1 (5 bases). V was clipped by 6 bases and J by 2 bases, with 17 bases between them. The germline gives CDR1 SGHTA, CDR2 FQGNSA. The CDR3 consists of 17 residues. CDR3 in DNA: TGTGCCAGCAGAGCCCGACTGCAGGGCGCTGGGGCCAACGTCCTGACTTTC. This translates into CASRARLQGAGANVLTF.